This TCR beta chain emerged from a study of molecular identifiers for immune sequencing clone quantification. The CDR3 consists of 14 residues. The J segment lost 1 base and the V segment lost 6 bases, leaving 4 bases of the junction unmatched. In germline, CDR1 is ENHRY, CDR2 SYGVKD. Preparation of the bulk TCR libraries relied on previously described methods and listed TCR primers. MiXCR was run by TCRdb on the PCR reads, yielding one entry per CDR3 protein. The sample yields under 800,000 distinct CDR3 sequences, roughly 27% seen once. The sample comprised naive CD8+ T cells from blood, with Jurkat cell RNA spiked in. As for subset: FACS-sorted CD8+CD4-CCR7+CD45RA+ naive T cells. This receptor was taken from a human donor in good health. Some libraries in this study had Jurkat cell RNA spiked in. V and J are TRBV10-3 and TRBJ2-5; 8 bases are shared with TRBD1. For the CDR3, the DNA is TGTGCCATCAGCCCTGGACAGGGCCAAGAGACCCAGTACTTC. Translating gives CAISPGQGQETQYF.